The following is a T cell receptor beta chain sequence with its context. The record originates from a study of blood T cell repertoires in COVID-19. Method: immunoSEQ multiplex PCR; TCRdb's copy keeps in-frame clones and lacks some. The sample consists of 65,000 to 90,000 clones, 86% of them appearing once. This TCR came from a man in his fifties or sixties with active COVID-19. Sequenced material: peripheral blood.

The CDR3 region is CASSPAQLSYGYTF. The CDR3 nucleotides read TGTGCCAGCTCACCAGCACAGCTCTCTTATGGCTACACCTTC. The V and J genes are TRBV18 and TRBJ1-2; D unclear. V was pared by 2 bases and J by 5 bases, with 12 bases between. Germline values: CDR1 KGHSH, CDR2 LQKENI. CDR3 length equals 14 residues.